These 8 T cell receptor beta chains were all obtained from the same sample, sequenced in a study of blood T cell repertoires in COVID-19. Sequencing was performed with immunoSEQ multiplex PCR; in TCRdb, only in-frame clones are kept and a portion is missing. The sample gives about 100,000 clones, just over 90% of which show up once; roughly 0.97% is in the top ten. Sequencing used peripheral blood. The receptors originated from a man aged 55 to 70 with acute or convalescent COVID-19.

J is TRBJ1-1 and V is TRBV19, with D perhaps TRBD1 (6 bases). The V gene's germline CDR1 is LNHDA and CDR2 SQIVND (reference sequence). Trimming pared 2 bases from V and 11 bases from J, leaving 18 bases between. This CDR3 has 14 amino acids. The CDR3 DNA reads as TGTGCCAGTAGTATATTCAGGGGACAAGGCCGGGCTTTCTTT. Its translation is CASSIFRGQGRAFF.

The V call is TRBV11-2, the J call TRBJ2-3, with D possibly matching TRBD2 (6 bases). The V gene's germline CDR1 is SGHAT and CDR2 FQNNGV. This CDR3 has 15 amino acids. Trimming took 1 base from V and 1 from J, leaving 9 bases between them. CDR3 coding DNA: TGTGCCAGCAGCTTAGGACTAGGGGGCACAGATACGCAGTATTTT. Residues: CASSLGLGGTDTQYF.

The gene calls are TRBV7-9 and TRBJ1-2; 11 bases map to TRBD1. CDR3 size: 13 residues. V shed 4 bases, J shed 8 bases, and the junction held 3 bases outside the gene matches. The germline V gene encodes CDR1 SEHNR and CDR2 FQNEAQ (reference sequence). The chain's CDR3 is CASSSGQGGGYTF. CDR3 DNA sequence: TGTGCCAGCAGCTCGGGACAGGGGGGAGGCTACACCTTC.

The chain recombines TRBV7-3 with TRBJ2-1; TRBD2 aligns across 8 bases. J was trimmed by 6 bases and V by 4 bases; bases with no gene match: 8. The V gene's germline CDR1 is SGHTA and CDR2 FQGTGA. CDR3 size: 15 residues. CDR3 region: CASSWSGSGINEQFF. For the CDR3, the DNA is TGTGCCAGCAGCTGGAGCGGGAGCGGTATCAATGAGCAGTTCTTC. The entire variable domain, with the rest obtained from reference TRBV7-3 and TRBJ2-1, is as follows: GAGVSQTPSNKVTEKGKYVELRCDPISGHTALYWYRQSLGQGPEFLIYFQGTGAADDSGLPNDRFFAVRPEGSVSTLKIQRTERGDSAVYLCASSWSGSGINEQFFGPGTRLTVL.

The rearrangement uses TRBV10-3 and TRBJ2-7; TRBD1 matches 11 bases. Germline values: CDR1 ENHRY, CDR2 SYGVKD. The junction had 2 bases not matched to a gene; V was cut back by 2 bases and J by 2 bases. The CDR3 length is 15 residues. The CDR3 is CAISEGTGGPYEQYV. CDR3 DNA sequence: TGTGCCATCAGTGAGGGGACAGGGGGGCCCTACGAGCAGTACGTC.

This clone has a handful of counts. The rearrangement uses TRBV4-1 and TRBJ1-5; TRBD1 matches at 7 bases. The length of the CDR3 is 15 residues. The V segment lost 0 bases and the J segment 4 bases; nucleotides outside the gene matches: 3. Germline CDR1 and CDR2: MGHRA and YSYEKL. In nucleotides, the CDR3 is TGCGCCAGCAGCCAAGAGGGGACAGATAATCAGCCCCAGCATTTT. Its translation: CASSQEGTDNQPQHF.

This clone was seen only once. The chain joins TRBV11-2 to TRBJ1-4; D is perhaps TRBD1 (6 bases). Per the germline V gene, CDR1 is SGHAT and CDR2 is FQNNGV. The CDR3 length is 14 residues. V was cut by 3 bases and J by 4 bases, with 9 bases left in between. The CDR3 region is CASSFSRGNEKLFF. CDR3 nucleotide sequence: TGTGCCAGCAGCTTCAGCAGGGGTAATGAAAAACTGTTTTTT.

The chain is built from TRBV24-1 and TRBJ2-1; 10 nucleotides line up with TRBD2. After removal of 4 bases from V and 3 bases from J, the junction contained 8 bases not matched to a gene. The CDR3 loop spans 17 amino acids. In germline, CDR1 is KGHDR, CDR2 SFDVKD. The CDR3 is CATSDPGSGGSYNEQFF. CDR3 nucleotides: TGTGCCACCAGTGACCCAGGTAGCGGGGGGAGCTACAATGAGCAGTTCTTC.